The 15 T cell receptor beta chains below come from one sample, sequenced in a study of cytomegalovirus exposure and HLA in healthy donors. 60 Vbeta and 13 Jbeta primers were used in PCR. This table comes from immunoSEQ multiplex PCR, and its TCRdb copy is limited to in-frame clones, with some not included. The data show some 140,000 clones, around 73% seen once. The sequenced sample was PBMCs. Source of these receptors: a middle-aged woman in good health and CMV-seronegative.

This chain links TRBV4-3 with TRBJ2-3, with 10 positions matching TRBD2. There are 16 residues in the CDR3. Germline CDR1 LGHNA, CDR2 YSLEER. J gave up 8 bases and V 1 base, and 9 bases lay outside the gene matches. The CDR3 is CASSQGQSGGATTQYF. In DNA, the CDR3 is TGCGCCAGCAGCCAAGGACAGAGCGGGGGGGCTACTACGCAGTATTTT.

This clone was counted once. This chain uses TRBV6-6 with TRBJ2-7; 12 nucleotides line up with TRBD1. J gave up 4 bases and V 7 bases, and 5 bases lay outside the gene matches. The CDR3 consists of 14 residues. The germline V gene encodes CDR1 MNHNY and CDR2 SVGAGI (reference sequence). The chain's CDR3 is CASKPGQGAYEQYF. In DNA, the CDR3 is TGTGCCAGCAAACCGGGACAGGGGGCTTACGAGCAGTACTTC.

This chain joins TRBV9 and TRBJ2-7, with 8 bases identical to TRBD2. V trimming: 3 bases; J trimming: 5 bases; junction bases outside the gene matches: 7. The CDR3 totals 14 residues. Germline CDR1 and CDR2: SGDLS and YYNGEE. Here the CDR3 DNA reads TGTGCCAGCAGCGAACAGGGCGGGAGGAACGAGCAGTACTTC. The encoded protein is CASSEQGGRNEQYF.

V usage is TRBV28 and J usage is TRBJ2-3; 9 bases are shared with TRBD2. The CDR3 length is 14 residues. V dropped 8 bases and J dropped 3; count of bases not matched to a gene: 6. In germline, CDR1 is MDHEN, CDR2 SYDVKM. CDR3 sequence: CASHLSGGTDTQYF. The DNA for the CDR3 is TGTGCCAGCCACCTTAGCGGGGGAACAGATACGCAGTATTTT.

The chain carries TRBV11-2 and TRBJ2-5; 10 bases agree with TRBD2. The CDR3 spans 17 residues. Germline V gene lookup returns CDR1 SGHAT and CDR2 FQNNGV. Trimming removed 0 bases from V and 4 bases from J; junction bases left unmatched: 8. CDR3 sequence: CASSLDGLAGGGETQYF. The CDR3 nucleotides read TGTGCCAGCAGCTTAGATGGATTAGCGGGGGGTGGAGAGACCCAGTACTTC.

The chain combines TRBV5-1 with TRBJ1-4, with D perhaps TRBD1 (5 bases). Per the germline V gene, CDR1 is SGHRS and CDR2 is YFSETQ. The ends were cut back, 4 bases at V and 5 bases at J, with 12 bases in the middle. CDR3 length: 14 residues. DNA for the CDR3: TGCGCCAGCAGCGGGGCTTTAGGGAATGAAAAACTGTTTTTT. Protein product: CASSGALGNEKLFF.

The V gene is TRBV7-9, the J gene TRBJ1-2, with D possibly being TRBD1 (5 bases). There are 15 residues in the CDR3. Trimming shortened V by 1 base and J by 5 bases, and 14 bases separated the two germline ends. Germline CDR1 and CDR2: SEHNR and FQNEAQ (reference sequence). CDR3 protein: CASSLGRGEVYGYTF. Written as DNA, the CDR3 is TGTGCCAGCAGCTTAGGGAGGGGAGAGGTGTATGGCTACACCTTC.

This clone was counted a few times. This sequence joins TRBV4-1 and TRBJ1-4; D not resolved. Germline assignment: CDR1 MGHRA and CDR2 YSYEKL. This CDR3 is 15 amino acids long. Between the trimmed V and J ends, which lost 1 base and 4 bases, there was a span of 10 bases. The DNA for the CDR3 is TGCGCCAGCAGCCAAGTTCAGGTAGTTAATGAAAAACTGTTTTTT. It translates to CASSQVQVVNEKLFF.

The V call is TRBV19, the J call TRBJ2-3, with 10 bases matching TRBD2. The CDR3 totals 15 residues. Germline CDR1 LNHDA, CDR2 SQIVND (reference sequence). With 5 bases clipped from V and 0 bases from J, the junction kept 2 bases outside the gene matches. The DNA for the CDR3 is TGTGCCAGTAGTGCTAGCGGGGGTAGCACAGATACGCAGTATTTT. Protein product: CASSASGGSTDTQYF.

This clone occurred a few times. The chain couples TRBV4-1 to TRBJ2-1; D is unresolved. The V end lost 0 bases, the J end lost 7 bases, and 10 bases lay between the germline ends. This CDR3 comprises 14 residues. Germline V gene sequence: CDR1 MGHRA, CDR2 YSYEKL. The CDR3 is CASSQEPTRNEQFF. CDR3 in DNA: TGCGCCAGCAGCCAAGAACCCACACGTAATGAGCAGTTCTTC.

V and J are TRBV7-9 and TRBJ1-1, with 7 bases lining up with TRBD1. Losses at the gene ends were 2 bases for V and 7 bases for J; bases not matched to a gene: 1. Germline lookup yields CDR1 SEHNR and CDR2 FQNEAQ (reference sequence). The length of the CDR3 is 12 residues. The CDR3 nucleotides are TGTGCCAGCAGCTTACAGGGGGGTGAAGCTTTCTTT. Translating gives CASSLQGGEAFF.

The chain joins TRBV28 to TRBJ1-4; D perhaps matches TRBD1 (6 bases). Germline V gene sequence: CDR1 MDHEN, CDR2 SYDVKM. The V end was cut by 6 bases, the J end by 7 bases, with 15 bases between. CDR3 size: 14 residues. The DNA for the CDR3 is TGTGCCAGCAGCCAACAGGGAGCCGGTGAAAAACTGTTTTTT. It specifies CASSQQGAGEKLFF.

V gene TRBV27 combines with J gene TRBJ2-7; 8 nucleotides match TRBD2. The CDR3 loop spans 14 amino acids. Germline lookup yields CDR1 MNHEY and CDR2 SMNVEV (reference sequence). After removal of 3 bases from V and 2 bases from J, the junction contained 3 bases not matched to a gene. Here the CDR3 reads CASSFAGGTYEQYF. As DNA, the CDR3 is TGTGCCAGCAGTTTCGCGGGGGGAACCTACGAGCAGTACTTC.

Here the CDR3 DNA reads TGCAGCGTTGGAGGGGGTAATGATCAGCCCCAGCATTTT. Amino acids: CSVGGGNDQPQHF. The chain uses TRBV29-1 and TRBJ1-5; D may be TRBD1 (6 bases). The CDR3 totals 13 residues. V was trimmed by 4 bases and J by 5 bases, leaving 12 bases between them. In germline, CDR1 is SQVTM, CDR2 ANQGSEA.

The chain uses TRBV27 and TRBJ1-1; a weak D match, TRBD1 (6 bases). Germline V gene sequence: CDR1 MNHEY, CDR2 SMNVEV (reference sequence). CDR3 length equals 13 residues. V shed 8 bases and J shed 4 bases, with 14 bases lying between them. The CDR3, as DNA: TGTGCCAGCTTCCTACAGGGCCTCACTGAAGCTTTCTTT. This codes for CASFLQGLTEAFF.